These 20 T cell receptor beta chains were sequenced from one sample in a study of cytomegalovirus exposure and HLA in healthy donors. The PCR employed 60 Vbeta primers together with 13 Jbeta primers. TCRdb's table, derived via immunoSEQ multiplex PCR, lists solely in-frame clones and lacks some. The sample has about 200,000 clones, approximately 86% seen once. Material for sequencing was PBMCs. All receptors derive from a woman aged 30 to 39 in good health and CMV-seronegative.

This clone was picked up one time. The chain is built from TRBV29-1 and TRBJ2-7; possibly TRBD1 for D (6 bases). Looked up from germline, CDR1 is SQVTM and CDR2 is ANQGSEA. The CDR3 is 15 amino acids. V was cut by 5 bases and J by 3 bases, with 20 bases left in between. CDR3 in amino acids: CSVKNSGQTGYEQYF. The CDR3 nucleotides are TGCAGCGTTAAGAACTCTGGACAGACCGGCTACGAGCAGTACTTC.

The chain uses TRBV27 and TRBJ2-7; 9 bases fit TRBD1. Germline-derived CDR1 and CDR2 are MNHEY and SMNVEV (reference sequence). The CDR3 length is 17 residues. V was clipped by 0 bases and J by 1 base; unmatched bases: 7. In DNA, the CDR3 is TGTGCCAGCAGTTTATCTTCCGGGACAGGGAGGTCCTACGAGCAGTACTTC. Its translation: CASSLSSGTGRSYEQYF.

The V and J genes are TRBV7-6 and TRBJ2-7, with TRBD2 identical over 12 bases. V lost 5 bases, J lost 4 bases, and 6 bases stayed unmatched. CDR3 size: 15 residues. Germline CDR1 is SGHVS and CDR2 is FNYEAQ. CDR3 protein: CASSPSGRAVYEQYF. CDR3 nucleotides: TGTGCCAGCAGCCCTAGCGGGAGGGCCGTGTACGAGCAGTACTTC.

The rearrangement uses TRBV10-3 and TRBJ2-5; weak D call: TRBD2 (8 bases). V lost 11 bases and J 2 bases, leaving 15 bases between the germline ends. Germline CDR1 ENHRY, CDR2 SYGVKD. CDR3 size: 13 residues. CDR3 DNA sequence: TGTGCCGCCGGGAGGGACAGACAAGAGACCCAGTACTTC. This encodes CAAGRDRQETQYF.

The rearrangement uses TRBV11-2 and TRBJ2-3; possibly TRBD2 for D (6 bases). The CDR3 runs to 15 residues. Germline V gene sequence: CDR1 SGHAT, CDR2 FQNNGV. Trimming took 6 bases from V and 2 from J, leaving 15 bases between them. The CDR3 DNA reads TGTGCCAGCAGAGTCCCGGGACTTACCACAGATACGCAGTATTTT. This translates into CASRVPGLTTDTQYF.

The rearrangement uses TRBV27 and TRBJ2-1, with D tentatively TRBD2 (6 bases). The V gene lost 5 bases and the J gene lost 1 base, with 9 bases spanning the gap. This CDR3 region has 14 residues. Germline CDR1 reads MNHEY; CDR2 reads SMNVEV (reference sequence). The CDR3 spells CASSIGSSYNEQFF. DNA for the CDR3: TGTGCCAGCAGTATCGGGAGTTCCTACAATGAGCAGTTCTTC.

The V and J genes are TRBV14 and TRBJ2-5; TRBD1 matches at 8 bases. CDR3 length: 16 residues. J lost 4 bases, V lost 1 base, and 8 bases had no gene match. Looked up from germline, CDR1 is SGHDN and CDR2 is FVKESK. The CDR3 region has the DNA TGTGCCAGCAGCCAAGGACAGGGGTACGGGCGAGAGACCCAGTACTTC. This sequence encodes CASSQGQGYGRETQYF.

The V call is TRBV18, the J call TRBJ1-3; no reliable D call. With 3 bases removed from V and 4 bases from J, the gap between germline ends came to 16 bases. This CDR3 has 16 amino acids. Germline V gene lookup returns CDR1 KGHSH and CDR2 LQKENI. The CDR3 coding sequence is TGTGCCAGCTCACCCCACCCCCCGGTGTTCGGAAACACCATATATTTT. Translated, it gives CASSPHPPVFGNTIYF.

The DNA for the CDR3 is TGTGCCAGTAGTATTGGAGGGAGGAGCACAGATACGCAGTATTTT. Residues: CASSIGGRSTDTQYF. The chain recombines TRBV19 with TRBJ2-3, with D possibly TRBD2 on 6 matching bases. Germline CDR1 LNHDA, CDR2 SQIVND (reference sequence). Between the trimmed V and J ends, which lost 3 bases and 0 bases, there was a span of 10 bases. The CDR3 has 15 residues.

The chain combines TRBV11-3 with TRBJ2-2, with 7 bases fitting TRBD1. The germline CDR1 and CDR2 sequences are SGHNT and YENEEA. This CDR3 is 15 amino acids long. The V gene end was trimmed by 5 bases and the J gene end by 6 bases; junction bases not matched to a gene: 9. CDR3 sequence: CASSPTTGFSGELFF. The CDR3 DNA is TGTGCCAGCAGCCCGACGACAGGGTTCTCCGGGGAGCTGTTTTTT.

V usage is TRBV7-3 and J usage is TRBJ2-6, with D maybe TRBD2 (6 bases). Trimming cost V 2 bases and J 3 bases, with 17 bases left between them. Germline V gene sequence: CDR1 SGHTA, CDR2 FQGTGA. There are 18 residues in the CDR3. CDR3 protein: CASSLGTLIGGGANVLTF. The CDR3 coding sequence is TGTGCCAGCAGCTTAGGGACTCTCATCGGGGGTGGGGCCAACGTCCTGACTTTC.

The rearrangement joins TRBV5-5 to TRBJ2-2; the D gene is possibly TRBD1 (6 bases). V was trimmed by 3 bases and J by 6 bases, leaving 9 bases between them. The CDR3 sequence is 13 residues long. Germline CDR1 and CDR2: SGHKS and YYEKEE (reference sequence). Here the CDR3 reads CASSSRGSGELFF. The DNA of the CDR3 is TGTGCCAGCAGCTCCAGGGGATCCGGGGAGCTGTTTTTT.

This rearrangement joins TRBV18 to TRBJ2-7, with TRBD1 matching 9 bases. This CDR3 contains 14 residues. The ends lost 4 bases at V and 6 bases at J; junction bases unmatched: 7. Germline lookup yields CDR1 KGHSH and CDR2 LQKENI. The CDR3 coding sequence is TGTGCCAGCTCACGCGACAGGGGGGGCTCCGAGCAGTACTTC. Protein product: CASSRDRGGSEQYF.

The rearrangement joins TRBV27 to TRBJ2-7, with a weak D call TRBD2 (5 bases). Between the trimmed V and J ends, which lost 0 bases and 6 bases, there was a span of 12 bases. The CDR3 consists of 14 residues. The germline gives CDR1 MNHEY, CDR2 SMNVEV (reference sequence). The CDR3 sequence: CASSLSRTPLEQYF. In DNA, the CDR3 is TGTGCCAGCAGTTTATCGAGGACTCCACTCGAGCAGTACTTC.

A single count supports this clone. This rearrangement joins TRBV5-1 to TRBJ1-1; unclear D gene. The CDR3 spans 16 residues. Trimming took off 4 bases at V and 4 bases at J, with 20 bases between the two ends. Germline values: CDR1 SGHRS, CDR2 YFSETQ. The CDR3 here is CASSTGVGVGGTEAFF. The DNA for the CDR3 is TGCGCCAGCAGCACCGGAGTCGGGGTTGGTGGCACTGAAGCTTTCTTT.

V is TRBV7-9 and J is TRBJ1-2; 10 bases map to TRBD1. Trimming took 5 bases from V and 6 from J; bases not matched to a gene: 3. This CDR3 comprises 13 residues. Germline V lookup: CDR1 SEHNR, CDR2 FQNEAQ (reference sequence). The CDR3 loop is CASSQGTGDGYTF. The DNA for the CDR3 is TGTGCCAGCAGCCAAGGGACAGGGGATGGCTACACCTTC.

The CDR3 here is CSVRPGQGAGETQYF. The CDR3 DNA sequence: TGCAGCGTTCGACCGGGACAGGGGGCCGGGGAGACCCAGTACTTC. This chain uses TRBV29-1 with TRBJ2-5; 12 bases agree with TRBD1. CDR1 is SQVTM, CDR2 ANQGSEA, per germline. The CDR3 length is 15 residues. V lost 5 bases, J lost 5 bases, and 9 bases stayed unmatched. Combining the CDR3 with reference TRBV29-1 and TRBJ2-5 gives the whole variable domain SAVISQKPSRDICQRGTSLTIQCQVDSQVTMMFWYRQQPGQSLTLIATANQGSEATYESGFVIDKFPISRPNLTFSTLTVSNMSPEDSSIYLCSVRPGQGAGETQYFGPGTRLLVL.

The chain links TRBV15 to TRBJ2-5, with 12 bases that match TRBD2. V was clipped by 3 bases and J by 4 bases; unmatched bases: 6. CDR3 length: 16 residues. CDR1 is LNHNV and CDR2 is YYDKDF in the germline V gene (reference sequence). CDR3: CATSRETSGGGETQYF. CDR3 sequence (DNA): TGTGCCACCAGCAGGGAGACTAGCGGGGGTGGAGAGACCCAGTACTTC.

The V call is TRBV4-1, the J call TRBJ2-1; D gene uncertain. The V end lost 8 bases, the J end lost 1 base, and 15 bases lay between the germline ends. Per the germline V gene, CDR1 is MGHRA and CDR2 is YSYEKL. The CDR3 sequence is 15 residues long. The CDR3 nucleotides read TGCGCCAGCCTCCCCAGCGCCGGTTCCTACAATGAGCAGTTCTTC. Translation gives CASLPSAGSYNEQFF.

The chain combines TRBV9 with TRBJ1-6, with D unclear. Germline V lookup: CDR1 SGDLS, CDR2 YYNGEE. Trimming took 0 bases from V and 0 from J, leaving 7 bases between them. The CDR3 covers 16 residues. The DNA for the CDR3 is TGTGCCAGCAGCGTAGACGCGAGCTCCTATAATTCACCCCTCCACTTT. It is translated as CASSVDASSYNSPLHF. Combining the CDR3 with reference TRBV9 and TRBJ1-6 gives the whole variable domain DSGVTQTPKHLITATGQRVTLRCSPRSGDLSVYWYQQSLDQGLQFLIQYYNGEERAKGNILERFSAQQFPDLHSELNLSSLELGDSALYFCASSVDASSYNSPLHFGNGTRLTVT.